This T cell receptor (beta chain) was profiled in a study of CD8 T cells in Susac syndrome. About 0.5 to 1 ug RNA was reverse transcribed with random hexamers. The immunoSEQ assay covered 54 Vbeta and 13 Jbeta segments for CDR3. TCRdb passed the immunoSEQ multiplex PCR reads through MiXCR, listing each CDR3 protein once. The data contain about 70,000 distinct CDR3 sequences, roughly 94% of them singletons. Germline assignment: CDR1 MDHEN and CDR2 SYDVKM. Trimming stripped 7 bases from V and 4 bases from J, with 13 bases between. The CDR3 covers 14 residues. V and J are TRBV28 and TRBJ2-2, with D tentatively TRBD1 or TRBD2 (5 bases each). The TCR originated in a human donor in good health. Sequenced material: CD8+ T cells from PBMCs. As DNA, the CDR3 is TGTGCCAGCACCCGGGGCCTTGGCACCGGGGAGCTGTTTTTT. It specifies CASTRGLGTGELFF.